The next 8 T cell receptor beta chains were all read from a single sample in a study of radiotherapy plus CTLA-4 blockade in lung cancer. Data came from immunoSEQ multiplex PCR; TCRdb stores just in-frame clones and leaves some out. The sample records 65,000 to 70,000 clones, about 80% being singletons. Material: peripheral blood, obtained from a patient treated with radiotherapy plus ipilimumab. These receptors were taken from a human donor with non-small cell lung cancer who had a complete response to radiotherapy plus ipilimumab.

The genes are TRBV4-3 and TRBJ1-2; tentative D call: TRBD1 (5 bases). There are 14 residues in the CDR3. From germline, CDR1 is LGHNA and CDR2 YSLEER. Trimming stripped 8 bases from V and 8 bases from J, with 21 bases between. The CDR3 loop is CASASTGRVGGYTF. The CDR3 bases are TGCGCCAGCGCGTCGACGGGCAGGGTCGGCGGCTACACCTTC.

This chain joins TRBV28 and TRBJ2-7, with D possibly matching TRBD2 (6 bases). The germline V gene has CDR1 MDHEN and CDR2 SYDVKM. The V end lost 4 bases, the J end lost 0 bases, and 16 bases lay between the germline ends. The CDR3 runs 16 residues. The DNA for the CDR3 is TGTGCCAGCAGTTCCGGGAGCACCTCTAGCTCCTACGAGCAGTACGTC. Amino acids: CASSSGSTSSSYEQYV.

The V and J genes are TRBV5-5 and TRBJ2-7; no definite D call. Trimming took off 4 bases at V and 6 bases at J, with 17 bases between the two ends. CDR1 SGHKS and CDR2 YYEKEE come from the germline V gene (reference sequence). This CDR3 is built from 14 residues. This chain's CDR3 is CASSTATGPLEQYF. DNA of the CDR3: TGTGCCAGCAGCACCGCCACGGGTCCTCTCGAGCAGTACTTC.

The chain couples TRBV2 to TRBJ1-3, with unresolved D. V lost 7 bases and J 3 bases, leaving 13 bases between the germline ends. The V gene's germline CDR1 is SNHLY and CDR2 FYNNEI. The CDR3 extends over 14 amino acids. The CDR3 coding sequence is TGTGCCAGCATAGAAGCGGGTGGTGGAAACACCATATATTTT. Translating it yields CASIEAGGGNTIYF.

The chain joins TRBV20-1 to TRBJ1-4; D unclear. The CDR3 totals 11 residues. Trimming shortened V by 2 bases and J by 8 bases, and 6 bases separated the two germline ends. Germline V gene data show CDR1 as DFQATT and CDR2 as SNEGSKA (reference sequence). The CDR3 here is CSARLSEKLFF. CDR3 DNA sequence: TGCAGTGCTAGACTTTCCGAAAAACTGTTTTTT.

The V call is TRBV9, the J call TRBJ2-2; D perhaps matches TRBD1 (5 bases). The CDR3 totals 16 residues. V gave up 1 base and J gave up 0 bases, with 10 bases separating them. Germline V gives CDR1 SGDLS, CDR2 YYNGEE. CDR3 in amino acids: CASSVYGQPNTGELFF. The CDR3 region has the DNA TGTGCCAGCAGCGTATATGGACAACCGAACACCGGGGAGCTGTTTTTT.

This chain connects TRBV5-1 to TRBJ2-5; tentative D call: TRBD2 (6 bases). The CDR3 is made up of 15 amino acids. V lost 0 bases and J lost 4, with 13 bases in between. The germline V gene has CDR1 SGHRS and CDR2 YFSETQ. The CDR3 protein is CASSLDGVGGETQYF. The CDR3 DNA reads TGCGCCAGCAGCTTGGACGGGGTGGGGGGAGAGACCCAGTACTTC.

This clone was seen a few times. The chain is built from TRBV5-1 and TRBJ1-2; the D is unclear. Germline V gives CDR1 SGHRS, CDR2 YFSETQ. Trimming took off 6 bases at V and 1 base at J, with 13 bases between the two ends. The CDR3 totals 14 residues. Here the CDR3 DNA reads TGCGCCAGCAAAGAGAGGGCGGATAACTATGGCTACACCTTC. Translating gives CASKERADNYGYTF.